The 21 T cell receptor beta chains below all came from one sample that was sequenced in a study of shared T cell receptors in the human thymus (dated by TCRdb to the early 2020s). Library preparation used the immunoSEQ multiplex PCR assay. In its TCRdb copy, this immuneACCESS table keeps in-frame sequences only and misses some clones. Where compared with another copy, unresolved V genes explain less than half of these, and the others have no known cause. For this sample the table gives fewer than 700,000 clones, of which around nine tenths were detected only once. The ten largest clones add up to approximately 0.011% of the sample. The data also belong to a second study, concerning human thymus T cells.

Material for sequencing was thymocytes. Every receptor here comes from a boy younger than two with a congenital heart defect. Donor details come from another sample of the same person, matched by shared clones.

The genes are TRBV12-5 and TRBJ1-2; TRBD1 matches at 7 bases. Trimming removed 6 bases from V and 2 bases from J; junction bases left unmatched: 9. Germline values: CDR1 LGHNT, CDR2 FRNRAP. The CDR3 totals 15 residues. This CDR3 reads CASGSGKGANYGYTF. In DNA, the CDR3 is TGTGCTAGTGGGAGTGGCAAGGGGGCAAACTATGGCTACACCTTC.

The chain recombines TRBV28 with TRBJ1-3; TRBD1 aligns across 9 bases. Germline CDR1 reads MDHEN; CDR2 reads SYDVKM. The V segment lost 7 bases and the J segment 0 bases; nucleotides outside the gene matches: 13. The CDR3 is 18 amino acids. This CDR3 reads CASKPDRGGYRSGNTIYF. As DNA, the CDR3 is TGTGCCAGCAAACCCGACAGGGGGGGCTACCGCTCTGGAAACACCATATATTTT.

There are a few counts of this clone. The chain carries TRBV6-1 and TRBJ1-5, with 10 bases lining up with TRBD1. With V trimmed by 2 bases and J by 5 bases, 6 bases remained unmatched. Per the germline V gene, CDR1 is MNHNS and CDR2 is SASEGT. The CDR3 consists of 16 residues. The CDR3 is CASSELPTGGYQPQHF. The CDR3 coding sequence is TGTGCCAGCAGTGAACTCCCGACAGGGGGCTATCAGCCCCAGCATTTT.

CDR3 bases: TGTGCCAGCAGTTGGCAGGGAAGTTCACCCCTCCACTTT. This translates into CASSWQGSSPLHF. This chain joins TRBV6-5 and TRBJ1-6, with D possibly matching TRBD1 (5 bases). From germline, CDR1 is MNHEY and CDR2 SVGAGI. V lost 4 bases and J 9 bases, leaving 10 bases between the germline ends. This CDR3 contains 13 residues.

The chain combines TRBV15 with TRBJ2-7; D remains ambiguous. Trimming pared 0 bases from V and 1 base from J, leaving 10 bases between. Germline V lookup: CDR1 LNHNV, CDR2 YYDKDF (reference sequence). This CDR3 is 15 amino acids long. CDR3 sequence (DNA): TGTGCCACCAGCAGAGAACGGCAGGTTTCCTACGAGCAGTACTTC. The encoded protein is CATSRERQVSYEQYF.

This clone was recorded once. The genes are TRBV1 and TRBJ1-5; the D call TRBD1 from the table was never checked on the DNA. TRBV1 is assigned pseudogene status. The CDR3 has 18 residues. In DNA form, the CDR3 reads TGCACCAGCAGCCAAGGTGGGGGACAGGGGTGTCGCAATCAGCCCCAGCATTTT. Protein: CTSSQGGGQGCRNQPQHF.

The chain joins TRBV11-2 to TRBJ2-4, with 8 bases matching TRBD1. The J segment lost 6 bases and the V segment lost 6 bases, leaving 7 bases of the junction unmatched. CDR3 length: 14 amino acids. From germline, CDR1 is SGHAT and CDR2 FQNNGV. CDR3 sequence (DNA): TGTGCCAGCAGGTCCGGGACAGGACCAAACATTCAGTACTTC. This encodes CASRSGTGPNIQYF.

This sequence joins TRBV11-2 and TRBJ1-3, with 7 bases aligning to TRBD1. Per the germline V gene, CDR1 is SGHAT and CDR2 is FQNNGV. The CDR3 runs 17 residues. V lost 2 bases to trimming and J lost 4 bases; unmatched junction nucleotides: 11. CDR3 residues: CASSLPPTGDSGNTIYF. The DNA for the CDR3 is TGTGCCAGCAGCTTACCCCCAACAGGGGATTCAGGAAACACCATATATTTT.

The J gene is TRBJ2-1, the V gene TRBV27; 14 bases map to TRBD2. With 8 bases clipped from V and 7 bases from J, the junction kept 7 bases outside the gene matches. The CDR3 has 15 residues. Germline V CDR1 and CDR2: MNHEY, SMNVEV (reference sequence). CDR3 protein: CASAPTSGRGNEQFF. The DNA of the CDR3 is TGTGCCAGCGCCCCGACTAGCGGGAGGGGAAATGAGCAGTTCTTC.

The CDR3 nucleotides read TGCAGCGTCATAGGTCGCGGGTTGGGGACCTACGAGCAGTACTTC. This sequence encodes CSVIGRGLGTYEQYF. The chain combines TRBV29-1 with TRBJ2-7, with D tentatively TRBD2 (5 bases). Trimming left V 6 bases short and J 2 bases short, with 20 bases between. There are 15 residues in the CDR3. Germline CDR1 SQVTM, CDR2 ANQGSEA.

The chain couples TRBV4-2 to TRBJ2-3, with 7 bases that match TRBD2. CDR3 length: 16 amino acids. Germline CDR1 and CDR2: LGHNA and YNFKEQ. With V trimmed by 4 bases and J by 4 bases, 11 bases remained unmatched. The CDR3 loop is CASSPAPGGSSDTQYF. In DNA form, the CDR3 reads TGTGCCAGCAGCCCCGCCCCCGGCGGGAGCTCAGATACGCAGTATTTT.

The rearrangement joins TRBV12-5 to TRBJ2-5; 10 bases are a match to TRBD1. CDR1 and CDR2 from the germline V gene are LGHNT and FRNRAP. CDR3 size: 18 residues. Trimming at V came to 2 bases and at J to 5 bases, leaving 14 bases not matched to a gene. CDR3 sequence reads: CASGLMRTGGLLLETQYF. CDR3 nucleotide sequence: TGTGCTAGTGGTTTGATGAGGACAGGGGGTTTGCTTTTGGAGACCCAGTACTTC.

The chain carries TRBV30 and TRBJ1-1; 7 bases agree with TRBD1. The CDR3 is 14 residues long. Germline V gives CDR1 GTSNPN, CDR2 SVGIG (reference sequence). Losses at the gene ends were 4 bases for V and 1 base for J; bases not matched to a gene: 6. The CDR3 nucleotides read TGTGCCTGGATCACTGGGACAGCGAACACTGAAGCTTTCTTT. Its protein is CAWITGTANTEAFF.

V is TRBV11-2 and J is TRBJ2-7; D is perhaps TRBD2 (5 bases). Germline V gene lookup returns CDR1 SGHAT and CDR2 FQNNGV. Trimming pared 7 bases from V and 4 bases from J, leaving 14 bases between. The CDR3 is made up of 13 amino acids. The CDR3 coding sequence is TGTGCCAGCACATGGGCAGCGGAGTACGAGCAGTACTTC. Translation: CASTWAAEYEQYF.

The rearrangement links TRBV5-3 to TRBJ1-4; D is possibly TRBD1 (6 bases). TRBV5-3 is given ORF status, its function remaining uncertain. The CDR3 is 18 residues long. The V end lost 0 bases, the J end lost 3 bases, and 18 bases lay between the germline ends. The DNA for the CDR3 is TGTGCCAGAAGCTTGGCAGAAGACAGGATACCGTCTAATGAAAAACTGTTTTTT. It yields the protein CARSLAEDRIPSNEKLFF.

The V call is TRBV7-9, the J call TRBJ2-1; 8 positions match TRBD2. Trimming removed 7 bases from V and 6 bases from J; junction bases left unmatched: 8. CDR1 and CDR2 from the germline V gene are SEHNR and FQNEAQ (reference sequence). The CDR3 is 14 amino acids. CDR3 nucleotide sequence: TGTGCCAGCATCCCCGGGACTAGTGGCAATGAGCAGTTCTTC. It is translated as CASIPGTSGNEQFF.

V usage is TRBV6-5 and J usage is TRBJ2-2, with D perhaps matching TRBD2 (5 bases). Between the trimmed V and J ends, which lost 0 bases and 9 bases, there was a span of 11 bases. The germline V gene has CDR1 MNHEY and CDR2 SVGAGI. This CDR3 has 14 amino acids. DNA of the CDR3: TGTGCCAGCAGTTACTCCGGGGTGCGGCGGGAGCTGTTTTTT. This translates into CASSYSGVRRELFF.

V is TRBV19 and J is TRBJ2-7, with TRBD1 identical over 8 bases. The germline V gene has CDR1 LNHDA and CDR2 SQIVND (reference sequence). The V and J ends lost 5 bases and 6 bases, in that order; junction bases with no gene match: 3. This CDR3 has 12 residues. The CDR3 nucleotides are TGTGCCAGTAGTGGAACAGGGGGCGAGCAGTACTTC. Translation: CASSGTGGEQYF. Full variable domain (missing parts from reference TRBV19 and TRBJ2-7): DGGITQSPKYLFRKEGQNVTLSCEQNLNHDAMYWYRQDPGQGLRLIYYSQIVNDFQKGDIAEGYSVSREKKESFPLTVTSAQKNPTAFYLCASSGTGGEQYFGPGTRLTVT.

CDR3 nucleotide sequence: TGTGCCAGCAGTTTAGGGGACAGGGGGGTTGAGGAGCTGTTTTTT. Translation gives CASSLGDRGVEELFF. The chain combines TRBV27 with TRBJ2-2; TRBD1 aligns across 11 bases. V gave up 2 bases and J gave up 10 bases; unmatched junction bases: 6. Germline assignment: CDR1 MNHEY and CDR2 SMNVEV (reference sequence). The CDR3 is 15 residues long.

The rearrangement links TRBV6-6 to TRBJ2-1; D gene unclear. Germline loops: CDR1 MNHNY, CDR2 SVGAGI (reference sequence). CDR3 size: 14 residues. The germline V and J ends were trimmed by 7 bases and 0 bases, with 10 bases remaining between them. This CDR3 reads CASTPLSSYNEQFF. The CDR3 region has the DNA TGTGCCAGCACCCCTCTTAGCTCCTACAATGAGCAGTTCTTC.

The chain links TRBV11-3 to TRBJ2-7, with TRBD1 as a possible D gene (5 bases). The CDR3 covers 15 residues. Germline CDR1 reads SGHNT; CDR2 reads YENEEA. V was pared by 5 bases and J by 3 bases, with 17 bases between. The CDR3 nucleotides read TGTGCCAGCAGCCCCCGGACACGACGGATCTACGAGCAGTACTTC. This gives the protein CASSPRTRRIYEQYF.